This record concerns one T cell receptor (beta chain) sequence. Its antigen is currently unknown. MiXCR, applied by TCRdb to the reads, yields one record per CDR3 protein. The profile shows approximately 72,000 distinct CDR3 sequences, 50% to 70% of them singletons. The data are from a study of type 1 regulatory T cells. The sequenced sample was cultured T cells, either the whole culture or a sorted T cell fraction (not recorded which). Subset here: Tr1-enriched cell product generated in vitro against host alloantigens. The clonotype originates from a human donor in good health.

In DNA form, the CDR3 reads TGCAGTGCTAGCCAGGGACAGGGGATGGACGAGCAGTACTTC. Residues: CSASQGQGMDEQYF. This chain joins TRBV20-1 and TRBJ2-7, with 10 bases that match TRBD1. Losses at the gene ends were 3 bases for V and 5 bases for J; bases not matched to a gene: 7. CDR1 DFQATT and CDR2 SNEGSKA come from the germline V gene (reference sequence). This CDR3 is built from 14 residues.